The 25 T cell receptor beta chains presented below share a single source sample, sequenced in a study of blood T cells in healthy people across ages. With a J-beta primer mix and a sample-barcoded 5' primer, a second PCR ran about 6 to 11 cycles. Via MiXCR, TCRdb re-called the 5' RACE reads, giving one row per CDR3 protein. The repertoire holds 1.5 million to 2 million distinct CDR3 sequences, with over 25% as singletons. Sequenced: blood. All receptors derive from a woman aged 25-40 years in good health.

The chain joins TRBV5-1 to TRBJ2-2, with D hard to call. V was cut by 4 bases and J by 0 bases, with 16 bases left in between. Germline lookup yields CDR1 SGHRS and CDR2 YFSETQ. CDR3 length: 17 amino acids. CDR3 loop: CASSLDSRMSNTGELFF. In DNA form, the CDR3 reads TGCGCCAGCAGCCTAGACTCAAGGATGTCGAACACCGGGGAGCTGTTTTTT.

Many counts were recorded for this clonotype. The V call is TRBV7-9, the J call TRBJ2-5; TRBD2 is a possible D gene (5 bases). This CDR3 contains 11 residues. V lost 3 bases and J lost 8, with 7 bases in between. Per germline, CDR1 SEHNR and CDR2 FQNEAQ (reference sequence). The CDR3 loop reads CASSLLATQYF. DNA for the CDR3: TGTGCCAGCAGCTTGCTAGCAACCCAGTACTTC.

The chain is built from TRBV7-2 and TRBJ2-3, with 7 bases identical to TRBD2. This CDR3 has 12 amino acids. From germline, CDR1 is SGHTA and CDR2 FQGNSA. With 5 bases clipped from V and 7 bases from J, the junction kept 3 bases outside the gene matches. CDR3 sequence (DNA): TGTGCCAGCAGCCCAGCGGGACATACGCAGTATTTT. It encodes CASSPAGHTQYF.

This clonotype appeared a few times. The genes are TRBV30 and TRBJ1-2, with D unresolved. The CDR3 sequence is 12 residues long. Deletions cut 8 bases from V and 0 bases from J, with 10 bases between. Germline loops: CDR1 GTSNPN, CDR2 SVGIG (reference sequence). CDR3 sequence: CAATETNYGYTF. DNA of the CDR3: TGTGCCGCCACGGAGACTAACTATGGCTACACCTTC.

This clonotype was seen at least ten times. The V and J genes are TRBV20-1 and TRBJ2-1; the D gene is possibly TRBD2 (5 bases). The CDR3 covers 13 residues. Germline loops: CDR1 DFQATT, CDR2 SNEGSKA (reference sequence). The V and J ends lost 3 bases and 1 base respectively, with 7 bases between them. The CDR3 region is CSARIASYNEQFF. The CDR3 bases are TGCAGTGCTAGGATAGCGTCCTACAATGAGCAGTTCTTC.

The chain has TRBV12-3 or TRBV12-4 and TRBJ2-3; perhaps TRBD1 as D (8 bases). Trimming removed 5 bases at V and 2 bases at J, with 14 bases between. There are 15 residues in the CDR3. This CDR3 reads CASSAQGGITDTQYF. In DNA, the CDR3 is TGTGCCAGCAGTGCACAGGGGGGGATCACAGATACGCAGTATTTT.

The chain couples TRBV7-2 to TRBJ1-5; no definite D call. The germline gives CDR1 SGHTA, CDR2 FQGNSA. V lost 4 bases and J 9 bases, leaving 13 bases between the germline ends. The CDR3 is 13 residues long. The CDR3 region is CASSSPGNGPQHF. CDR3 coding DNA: TGTGCCAGCAGCTCTCCCGGAAATGGGCCCCAGCATTTT.

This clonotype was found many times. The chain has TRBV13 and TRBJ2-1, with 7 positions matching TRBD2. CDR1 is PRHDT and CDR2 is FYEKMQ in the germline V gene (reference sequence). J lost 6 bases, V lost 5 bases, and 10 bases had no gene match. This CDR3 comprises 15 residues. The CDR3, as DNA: TGTGCCAGCAGCCCCCGGGACTATCCTATCAATGAGCAGTTCTTC. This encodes CASSPRDYPINEQFF.

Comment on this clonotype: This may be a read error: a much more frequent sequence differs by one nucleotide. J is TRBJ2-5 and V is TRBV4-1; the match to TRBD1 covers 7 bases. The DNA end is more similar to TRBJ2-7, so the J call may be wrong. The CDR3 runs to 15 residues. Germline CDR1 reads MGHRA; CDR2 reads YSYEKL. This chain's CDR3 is CASNQVQGQTYEQYF. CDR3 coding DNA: TGCGCCAGCAACCAAGTCCAGGGACAGACCTACGAGCAGTACTTC.

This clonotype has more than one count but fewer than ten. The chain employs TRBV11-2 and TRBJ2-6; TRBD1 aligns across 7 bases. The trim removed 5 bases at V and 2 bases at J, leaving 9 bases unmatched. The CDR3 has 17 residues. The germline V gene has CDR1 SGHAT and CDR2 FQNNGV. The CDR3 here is CASSTDRDPTGANVLTF. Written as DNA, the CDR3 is TGTGCCAGCAGCACCGACAGGGATCCGACTGGGGCCAACGTCCTGACTTTC.

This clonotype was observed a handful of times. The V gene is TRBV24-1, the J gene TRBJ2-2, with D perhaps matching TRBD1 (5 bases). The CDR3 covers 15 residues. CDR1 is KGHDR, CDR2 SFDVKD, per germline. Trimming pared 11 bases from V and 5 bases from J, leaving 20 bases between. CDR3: CASDSGQGLTGELFF. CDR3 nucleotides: TGTGCCAGTGATTCAGGCCAGGGCCTAACCGGGGAGCTGTTTTTT.

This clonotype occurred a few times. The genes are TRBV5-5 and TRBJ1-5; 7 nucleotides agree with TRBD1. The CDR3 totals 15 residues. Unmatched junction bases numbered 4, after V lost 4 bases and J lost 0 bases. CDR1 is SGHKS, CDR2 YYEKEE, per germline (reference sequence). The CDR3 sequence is CASSGTAHSNQPQHF. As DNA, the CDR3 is TGTGCCAGCAGCGGGACAGCGCATAGCAATCAGCCCCAGCATTTT.

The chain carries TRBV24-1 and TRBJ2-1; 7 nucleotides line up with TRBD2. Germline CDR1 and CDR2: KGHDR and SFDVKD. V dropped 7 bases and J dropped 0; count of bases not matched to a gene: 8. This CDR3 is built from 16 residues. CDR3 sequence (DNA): TGTGCCACCAGCGGGGAGGGGCAGGGCTCCTACAATGAGCAGTTCTTC. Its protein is CATSGEGQGSYNEQFF.

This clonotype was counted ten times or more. This CDR3 reads CSVVWNEQFF. DNA for the CDR3: TGCAGCGTTGTCTGGAATGAGCAGTTCTTC. The genes are TRBV29-1 and TRBJ2-1; D ambiguous. The germline V gene encodes CDR1 SQVTM and CDR2 ANQGSEA. V lost 4 bases to trimming and J lost 7 bases, with 5 bases between them. The CDR3 is made up of 10 amino acids.

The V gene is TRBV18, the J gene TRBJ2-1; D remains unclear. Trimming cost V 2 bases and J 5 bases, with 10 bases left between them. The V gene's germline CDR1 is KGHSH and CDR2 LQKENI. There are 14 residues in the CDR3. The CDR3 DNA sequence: TGTGCCAGCTCACCAAACCCCTCGCACAATGAGCAGTTCTTC. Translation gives CASSPNPSHNEQFF.

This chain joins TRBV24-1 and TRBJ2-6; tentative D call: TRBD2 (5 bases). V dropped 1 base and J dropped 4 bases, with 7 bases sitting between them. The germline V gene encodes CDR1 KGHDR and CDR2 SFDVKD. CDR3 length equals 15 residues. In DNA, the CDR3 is TGTGCCACCAGTGATTTTGGGAGCGGGGCCAACGTCCTGACTTTC. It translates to CATSDFGSGANVLTF.

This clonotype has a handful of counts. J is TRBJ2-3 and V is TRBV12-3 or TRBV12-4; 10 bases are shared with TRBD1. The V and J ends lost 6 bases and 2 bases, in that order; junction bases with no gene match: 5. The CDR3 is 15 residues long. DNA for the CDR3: TGTGCCAGCAGCTGGGGGACAGGGGACACAGATACGCAGTATTTT. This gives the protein CASSWGTGDTDTQYF.

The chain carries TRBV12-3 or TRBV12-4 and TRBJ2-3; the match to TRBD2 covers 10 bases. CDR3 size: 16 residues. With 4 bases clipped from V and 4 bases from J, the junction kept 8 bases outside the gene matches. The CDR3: CASSSRSGGHADTQYF. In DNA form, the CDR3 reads TGTGCCAGCAGTTCCCGTAGCGGGGGGCACGCAGATACGCAGTATTTT.

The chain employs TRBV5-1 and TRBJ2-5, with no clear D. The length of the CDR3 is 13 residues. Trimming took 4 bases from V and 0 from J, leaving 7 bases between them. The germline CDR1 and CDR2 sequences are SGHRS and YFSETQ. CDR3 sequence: CASSRSDQETQYF. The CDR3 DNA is TGCGCCAGCAGCAGGAGCGACCAAGAGACCCAGTACTTC.

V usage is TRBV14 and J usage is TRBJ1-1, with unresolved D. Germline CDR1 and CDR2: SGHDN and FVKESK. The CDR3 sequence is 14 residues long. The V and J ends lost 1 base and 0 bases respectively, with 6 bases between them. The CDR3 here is CASSQVQLNTEAFF. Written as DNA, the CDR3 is TGTGCCAGCAGCCAAGTACAATTGAACACTGAAGCTTTCTTT.

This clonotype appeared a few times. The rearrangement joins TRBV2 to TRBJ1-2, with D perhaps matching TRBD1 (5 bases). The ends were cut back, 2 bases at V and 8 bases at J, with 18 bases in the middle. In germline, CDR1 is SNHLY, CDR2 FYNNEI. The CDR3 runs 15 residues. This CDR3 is CASSESRDVFEGYTF. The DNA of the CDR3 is TGTGCCAGCAGTGAAAGCAGGGATGTATTCGAAGGCTACACCTTC.

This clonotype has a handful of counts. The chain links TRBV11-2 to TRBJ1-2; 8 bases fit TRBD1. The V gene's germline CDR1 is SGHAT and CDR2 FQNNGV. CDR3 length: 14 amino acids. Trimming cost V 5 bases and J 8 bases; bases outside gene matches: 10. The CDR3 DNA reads TGTGCCAGCAGCGGCTCACAGGGGGTCGGAGGCTACACCTTC. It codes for CASSGSQGVGGYTF.

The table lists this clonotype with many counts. CDR3 sequence reads: CASSLEGSDPYEQYF. Written as DNA, the CDR3 is TGTGCCAGCAGCTTAGAGGGTAGCGACCCCTACGAGCAGTACTTC. This rearrangement joins TRBV7-2 to TRBJ2-7; maybe TRBD2 (5 bases). Germline V gene sequence: CDR1 SGHTA, CDR2 FQGNSA. The CDR3 contains 15 residues. Trimming removed 1 base at V and 2 bases at J, with 12 bases between. Drawing the rest from reference TRBV7-2 and TRBJ2-7, the complete variable domain is GAGVSQSPSNKVTEKGKDVELRCDPISGHTALYWYRQSLGQGLEFLIYFQGNSAPDKSGLPSDRFSAERTGGSVSTLTIQRTQQEDSAVYLCASSLEGSDPYEQYFGPGTRLTVT.

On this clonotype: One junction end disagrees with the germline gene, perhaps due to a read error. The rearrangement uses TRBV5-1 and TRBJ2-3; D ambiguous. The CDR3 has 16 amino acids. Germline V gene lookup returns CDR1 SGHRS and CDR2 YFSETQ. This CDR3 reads CASSSAPEPSTDTQYF. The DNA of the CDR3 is TGCGCTAGCAGCTCGGCCCCTGAGCCAAGCACAGATACGCAGTATTTT.

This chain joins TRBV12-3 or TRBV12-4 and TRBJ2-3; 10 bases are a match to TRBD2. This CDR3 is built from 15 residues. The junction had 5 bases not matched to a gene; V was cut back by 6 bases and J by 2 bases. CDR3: CASRLGLAVTDTQYF. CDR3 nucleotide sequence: TGTGCCAGCAGGCTCGGACTAGCGGTCACAGATACGCAGTATTTT.